These T cell receptor beta chains were read from a single sample in a study of shared clonotypes between healthy human individuals. Profiled with immunoSEQ multiplex PCR; TCRdb holds only in-frame clones, not every one. The data contain around 940,000 clones, about 80% of them seen just once; the ten biggest clones take up about 1.5%. The sample was memory CD4+ T cells sorted from blood. The source of these receptors is a young man in good health. Each CDR3 is given with its conserved first and last residue. Each record gives: D gene, J gene, V gene, clone size, CDR3 length, CDR3 protein, CDR3 DNA. D genes are given only for firm matches. Not all rows give a size; the values are once, few, many and, for expanded clones, a class.

D: NA; J: TRBJ2-3; V: TRBV5-1; size: NA; length: 16; CDR3: CASSLTGSAGTDTQYF; DNA: TGCGCCAGCAGCTTGACAGGATCAGCCGGCACAGATACGCAGTATTTT
D: NA; J: TRBJ1-1; V: TRBV10-1; size: NA; length: 15; CDR3: CASSESGTTNTEAFF; DNA: TGCGCCAGCAGTGAGTCCGGGACAACGAACACTGAAGCTTTCTTT
D: TRBD1; J: TRBJ2-5; V: TRBV5-6; size: NA; length: 16; CDR3: CASSLYGQGARETQYF; DNA: TGTGCCAGCAGCTTGTACGGACAGGGGGCTAGGGAGACCCAGTACTTC
D: TRBD2; J: TRBJ2-1; V: TRBV11-3; size: NA; length: 16; CDR3: CASSLGTSGGAGEQFF; DNA: TGTGCCAGCAGCTTAGGGACTAGCGGGGGGGCCGGTGAGCAGTTCTTC
D: NA; J: TRBJ2-1; V: TRBV7-9; size: few; length: 17; CDR3: CASSLTWGEVSYNEQFF; DNA: TGTGCCAGCAGCTTAACATGGGGGGAGGTCTCCTACAATGAGCAGTTCTTC
D: TRBD1; J: TRBJ1-6; V: TRBV7-2; size: few; length: 16; CDR3: CASSLTGGTWNSPLHF; DNA: TGTGCCAGCAGCCTAACAGGGGGCACATGGAATTCACCCCTCCACTTT
D: NA; J: TRBJ2-7; V: TRBV18; size: few; length: 16; CDR3: CASSPGLPKNNYEQYF; DNA: TGTGCCAGCTCACCCGGACTCCCTAAAAACAATTACGAGCAGTACTTC
D: NA; J: TRBJ1-4; V: TRBV6-6; size: few; length: 16; CDR3: CASSYSAQEVGEKLFF; DNA: TGTGCCAGCAGTTACTCGGCACAGGAGGTGGGTGAAAAACTGTTTTTT
D: NA; J: TRBJ1-1; V: TRBV27; size: NA; length: 14; CDR3: CASSLTSLNTEAFF; DNA: TGTGCCAGCAGTTTAACCAGCTTGAACACTGAAGCTTTCTTT
D: NA; J: TRBJ2-1; V: TRBV7-8; size: NA; length: 15; CDR3: CASSLSSGAYNEQFF; DNA: TGTGCCAGCAGCTTATCTAGTGGGGCATACAATGAGCAGTTCTTC
D: TRBD2; J: TRBJ2-3; V: TRBV29-1; size: NA; length: 13; CDR3: CSGVAGGTDTQYF; DNA: TGCAGCGGCGTAGCGGGAGGCACAGATACGCAGTATTTT
D: NA; J: TRBJ2-7; V: TRBV6-5; size: NA; length: 15; CDR3: CASSQSGLATGEQYF; DNA: TGTGCCAGCAGCCAGTCGGGACTCGCAACGGGGGAGCAGTACTTC
D: TRBD1; J: TRBJ1-1; V: TRBV30; size: NA; length: 14; CDR3: CAWSNRGRRTEAFF; DNA: TGTGCCTGGAGTAACAGGGGGAGAAGAACTGAAGCTTTCTTT
D: NA; J: TRBJ2-3; V: TRBV10-3; size: NA; length: 13; CDR3: CAISGSGADTQYF; DNA: TGTGCCATCAGTGGCTCTGGAGCTGATACGCAGTATTTT
D: NA; J: TRBJ1-1; V: TRBV6-4; size: NA; length: 13; CDR3: CASSAQRNTEAFF; DNA: TGTGCCAGCAGTGCACAGAGGAACACTGAAGCTTTCTTT
D: TRBD2; J: TRBJ2-1; V: TRBV27; size: NA; length: 15; CDR3: CASSPYGGRYNEQFF; DNA: TGTGCCAGCAGTCCTTACGGGGGGAGATACAATGAGCAGTTCTTC
D: NA; J: TRBJ2-1; V: TRBV6-5; size: many; length: 14; CDR3: CASSSLGSHNEQFF; DNA: TGTGCCAGCAGTTCGCTCGGGTCTCACAATGAGCAGTTCTTC
D: TRBD1; J: TRBJ2-1; V: TRBV30; size: NA; length: 11; CDR3: CAWGRGQGQFF; DNA: TGTGCCTGGGGAAGGGGGCAGGGGCAGTTCTTC
D: TRBD2; J: TRBJ2-3; V: TRBV11-2; size: NA; length: 12; CDR3: CASSLAGDTQYF; DNA: TGTGCCAGCAGCCTAGCGGGCGATACGCAGTATTTT
D: NA; J: TRBJ1-1; V: TRBV5-6; size: NA; length: 12; CDR3: CASSFPGTEAFF; DNA: TGTGCCAGCAGCTTCCCCGGGACAGAAGCTTTCTTT
D: NA; J: TRBJ2-3; V: TRBV10-1; size: once; length: 12; CDR3: CASSEVPGTQYF; DNA: TGCGCCAGCAGTGAGGTTCCCGGTACGCAGTATTTT
D: NA; J: TRBJ2-7; V: TRBV18; size: NA; length: 15; CDR3: CASSPGQGGAYEQYF; DNA: TGTGCCAGCTCACCTGGTCAGGGCGGAGCCTACGAGCAGTACTTC
D: TRBD1; J: TRBJ1-1; V: TRBV5-1; size: NA; length: 13; CDR3: CASSVDRAAEAFF; DNA: TGCGCCAGCAGCGTGGACAGGGCTGCTGAAGCTTTCTTT
D: TRBD2; J: TRBJ2-2; V: TRBV4-1; size: NA; length: 16; CDR3: CASSQEGGGNTGELFF; DNA: TGCGCCAGCAGCCAAGAAGGCGGGGGGAACACCGGGGAGCTGTTTTTT
D: NA; J: TRBJ1-1; V: TRBV28; size: once; length: 14; CDR3: CASSFSPGARVAFF; DNA: TGTGCCAGCAGTTTTTCCCCAGGGGCCAGAGTTGCTTTCTTT
D: NA; J: TRBJ1-1; V: TRBV7-2; size: NA; length: 13; CDR3: CASSSYFNTEAFF; DNA: TGTGCCAGCAGTTCTTACTTCAACACTGAAGCTTTCTTT
D: NA; J: TRBJ1-3; V: TRBV30; size: NA; length: 16; CDR3: CAWSVRSGTSGNTIYF; DNA: TGTGCCTGGAGTGTACGGTCAGGGACCTCTGGAAACACCATATATTTT
D: TRBD1; J: TRBJ1-2; V: TRBV5-4; size: NA; length: 14; CDR3: CASTMTGWGYGYTF; DNA: TGTGCCAGCACCATGACAGGGTGGGGCTATGGCTACACCTTC
D: NA; J: TRBJ2-2; V: TRBV5-4; size: NA; length: 14; CDR3: CASSPGGVTGELFF; DNA: TGTGCCAGCAGTCCCGGCGGGGTAACCGGGGAGCTGTTTTTT
D: NA; J: TRBJ2-7; V: TRBV9; size: NA; length: 15; CDR3: CASSAHGQSSYEQYF; DNA: TGTGCCAGCAGCGCCCATGGACAGAGCTCCTACGAGCAGTACTTC
D: TRBD1; J: TRBJ1-1; V: TRBV6-1; size: NA; length: 14; CDR3: CASSGGTANTEAFF; DNA: TGTGCCAGCAGCGGAGGGACAGCTAACACTGAAGCTTTCTTT
D: TRBD2; J: TRBJ2-1; V: TRBV15; size: few; length: 15; CDR3: CATSRIAGRGDEQFF; DNA: TGTGCCACCAGCAGGATAGCGGGGCGAGGGGATGAGCAGTTCTTC
D: TRBD1; J: TRBJ1-5; V: TRBV7-2; size: NA; length: 14; CDR3: CASSSPTGDQPQHF; DNA: TGTGCCAGCAGCTCCCCGACAGGGGATCAGCCCCAGCATTTT
D: TRBD1; J: TRBJ1-6; V: TRBV2; size: few; length: 14; CDR3: CASRAGTGPSPLHF; DNA: TGTGCCAGCAGGGCCGGGACAGGGCCTTCACCCCTCCACTTT
D: NA; J: TRBJ2-5; V: TRBV4-1; size: few; length: 16; CDR3: CASSQDRRGAGETQYF; DNA: TGCGCCAGCAGCCAAGATCGGAGGGGGGCCGGAGAGACCCAGTACTTC
D: NA; J: TRBJ2-7; V: TRBV7-8; size: NA; length: 15; CDR3: CASSLGPPTLYEQYF; DNA: TGTGCCAGCAGCTTAGGACCCCCTACGCTCTACGAGCAGTACTTC
D: NA; J: TRBJ1-2; V: TRBV11-2; size: NA; length: 14; CDR3: CASSPLGTNYGYTF; DNA: TGTGCCAGCAGCCCCCTGGGGACAAACTATGGCTACACCTTC
D: NA; J: TRBJ2-7; V: TRBV6-6; size: NA; length: 15; CDR3: CASSSPTGFSYEQYF; DNA: TGTGCCAGCAGTTCCCCGACAGGTTTCTCCTACGAGCAGTACTTC
D: NA; J: TRBJ1-1; V: TRBV27; size: NA; length: 14; CDR3: CASSLRGGNTEAFF; DNA: TGTGCCAGCAGTTTGAGAGGCGGGAACACTGAAGCTTTCTTT
D: NA; J: TRBJ2-5; V: TRBV28; size: NA; length: 13; CDR3: CASSRGAPGAQYF; DNA: TGTGCCAGCAGTCGGGGGGCCCCAGGGGCCCAGTACTTC
D: NA; J: TRBJ1-4; V: TRBV19; size: NA; length: 15; CDR3: CASSILGAEGGGLFF; DNA: TGTGCCAGTAGTATCCTAGGGGCAGAGGGCGGAGGACTGTTTTTT
D: NA; J: TRBJ1-1; V: TRBV25-1; size: many; length: 13; CDR3: CASTLRGNTEAFF; DNA: TGTGCCAGCACCCTGAGAGGTAACACTGAAGCTTTCTTT
D: TRBD1; J: TRBJ2-5; V: TRBV4-1; size: NA; length: 16; CDR3: CASRAGPQGAQETQYF; DNA: TGCGCCAGCAGAGCAGGCCCCCAGGGGGCCCAAGAGACCCAGTACTTC
D: NA; J: TRBJ2-2; V: TRBV28; size: NA; length: 19; CDR3: CASSLQLHPKAPNTGELFF; DNA: TGTGCCAGCAGTTTACAGTTGCATCCCAAAGCTCCGAACACCGGGGAGCTGTTTTTT
D: TRBD2; J: TRBJ2-3; V: TRBV7-2; size: once; length: 15; CDR3: CASSLSGGSTDTQYF; DNA: TGTGCCAGCAGCTTAAGCGGGGGGAGCACAGATACGCAGTATTTT
D: NA; J: TRBJ2-4; V: TRBV25-1; size: NA; length: 16; CDR3: CASRGGGLGAKNIQYF; DNA: TGTGCCAGCAGGGGAGGGGGTTTGGGGGCCAAAAACATTCAGTACTTC
D: NA; J: TRBJ1-6; V: TRBV6-5; size: few; length: 15; CDR3: CASTYWRGRNSPLHF; DNA: TGTGCCAGCACTTATTGGAGGGGGAGAAATTCACCCCTCCACTTT
D: NA; J: TRBJ2-5; V: TRBV10-1; size: NA; length: 13; CDR3: CASSAGDQETQYF; DNA: TGCGCCAGCAGTGCAGGGGACCAAGAGACCCAGTACTTC
D: NA; J: TRBJ2-7; V: TRBV6-4; size: NA; length: 14; CDR3: CASRGTRDCYEQYF; DNA: TGTGCCAGCAGGGGTACCAGGGACTGCTACGAGCAGTACTTC
D: NA; J: TRBJ2-1; V: TRBV6-5; size: NA; length: 16; CDR3: CASSYSPGPLYNEQFF; DNA: TGTGCCAGCAGTTACTCCCCGGGACCGCTCTACAATGAGCAGTTCTTC
D: NA; J: TRBJ1-1; V: TRBV4-3; size: NA; length: 13; CDR3: CASSQDMGTEAFF; DNA: TGCGCCAGCAGCCAAGATATGGGAACTGAAGCTTTCTTT
D: TRBD1; J: TRBJ2-7; V: TRBV2; size: NA; length: 13; CDR3: CASRTTGGNEQYF; DNA: TGTGCCAGCAGGACAACAGGGGGCAACGAGCAGTACTTC
D: NA; J: TRBJ2-6; V: TRBV28; size: NA; length: 14; CDR3: CASNLNSGANVLTF; DNA: TGTGCCAGCAATTTGAACTCTGGGGCCAACGTCCTGACTTTC
D: TRBD1; J: TRBJ1-4; V: TRBV30; size: many; length: 13; CDR3: CAWSSRQGEKLFF; DNA: TGTGCCTGGAGTTCCCGACAGGGAGAAAAACTGTTTTTT
D: NA; J: TRBJ1-6; V: TRBV27; size: NA; length: 17; CDR3: CASSLTPPSPGNSPLHF; DNA: TGTGCCAGCAGTTTAACCCCTCCGAGCCCAGGGAATTCACCCCTCCACTTT
D: NA; J: TRBJ1-1; V: TRBV10-3; size: NA; length: 13; CDR3: CAISAFRDTEAFF; DNA: TGTGCCATCAGTGCATTCCGGGACACTGAAGCTTTCTTT
D: NA; J: TRBJ2-1; V: TRBV19; size: few; length: 14; CDR3: CASNSGAWGNEQFF; DNA: TGTGCCAGTAATTCGGGGGCCTGGGGCAATGAGCAGTTCTTC
D: TRBD1; J: TRBJ2-3; V: TRBV5-1; size: NA; length: 15; CDR3: CASSDPGQGRDTQYF; DNA: TGCGCCAGCAGCGATCCGGGACAGGGAAGGGATACGCAGTATTTT
D: TRBD1; J: TRBJ1-2; V: TRBV7-2; size: NA; length: 16; CDR3: CASSQQRTGGNYGYTF; DNA: TGTGCCAGCAGCCAACAAAGGACAGGGGGAAACTATGGCTACACCTTC